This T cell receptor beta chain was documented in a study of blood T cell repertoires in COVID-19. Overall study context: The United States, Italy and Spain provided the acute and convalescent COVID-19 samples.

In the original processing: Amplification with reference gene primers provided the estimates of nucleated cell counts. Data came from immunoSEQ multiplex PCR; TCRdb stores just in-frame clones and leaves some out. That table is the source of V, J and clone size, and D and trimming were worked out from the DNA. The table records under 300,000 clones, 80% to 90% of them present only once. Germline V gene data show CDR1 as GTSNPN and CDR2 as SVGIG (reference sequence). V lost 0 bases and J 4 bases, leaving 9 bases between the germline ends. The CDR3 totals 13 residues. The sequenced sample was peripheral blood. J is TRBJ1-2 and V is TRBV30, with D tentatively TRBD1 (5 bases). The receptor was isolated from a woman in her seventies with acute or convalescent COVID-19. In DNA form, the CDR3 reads TGTGCCTGGAGTGTAGGGACTCGCTATGGCTACACCTTC. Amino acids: CAWSVGTRYGYTF.